The 2 T cell receptor beta chains below come from one sample, sequenced in a study of shared clonotypes between healthy human individuals. Sequenced by immunoSEQ multiplex PCR; TCRdb stores in-frame clones only, minus some. The data show about 1.9 million clones, with just under 95% seen just once and roughly 1.7% held by the top ten. Selected positively for CCR7 and CD45RO-negative, naive CD8 cells excluded terminally differentiated effector memory CD45RA+ cells. The material sequenced was naive CD8+ T cells from PBMCs. These receptors all come from a man between 18 and 35 years old in good health. Some clones in this sample may be carry-over from other donors' samples.

The CDR3 region is CARWEGASQRPRSYGYTF. Written as DNA, the CDR3 is TGCGCCAGGTGGGAGGGGGCGTCCCAACGACCCAGGAGCTATGGCTACACCTTC. The chain is built from TRBV4-1 and TRBJ1-2, with 7 positions matching TRBD1. With V trimmed by 9 bases and J by 4 bases, 23 bases remained unmatched. Germline V gene sequence: CDR1 MGHRA, CDR2 YSYEKL. The CDR3 spans 18 residues.

V is TRBV13 and J is TRBJ2-1; D unresolved. Looked up from germline, CDR1 is PRHDT and CDR2 is FYEKMQ (reference sequence). The CDR3 totals 15 residues. Trimming removed 1 base from V and 9 bases from J, with 16 bases in between. The CDR3 protein is CASSLDGEAIFEQFF. CDR3 nucleotides: TGTGCCAGCAGCTTAGATGGAGAGGCGATATTTGAGCAGTTCTTC.